What follows describes a single TCR beta chain. These data come from a study of Ad26.COV2.S vaccination and SARS-CoV-2 variants. In the study overall: In the COV1001 trial, the donor was in the Ad26.COV2.S arm. Ad26.COV2.S was injected intramuscularly once or twice, 56 days apart.

The sample's treatment: around 19 received Ad26.COV2.S at low or high dose, single or two shots; a few received placebo; per-sample allocation not given. The samples were gathered on day 63 after the first injection of vaccine or placebo. Wuhan-strain SARS-CoV-2 spike was expressed by the Ad26 vector that made up the vaccine. Per the germline V gene, CDR1 is MDHEN and CDR2 is SYDVKM. The CDR3 is made up of 16 amino acids. The trim removed 7 bases at V and 0 bases at J, leaving 9 bases unmatched. Sequencing used immunoSEQ multiplex PCR; TCRdb keeps in-frame clones, though not all of them. The data contain over 450,000 clones, roughly 87% of them singletons.

This receptor was identified in a person between 18 and 65 years old who received the Ad26.COV2.S COVID-19 vaccine or a placebo. The source was peripheral blood, collected in a trial of Ad26.COV2.S vaccine versus placebo. The rearrangement uses TRBV28 and TRBJ2-3; TRBD2 agrees at 8 bases. This CDR3 is CASTRGRFFSTDTQYF. Written as DNA, the CDR3 is TGTGCCAGCACTCGCGGGAGGTTTTTTAGCACAGATACGCAGTATTTT.